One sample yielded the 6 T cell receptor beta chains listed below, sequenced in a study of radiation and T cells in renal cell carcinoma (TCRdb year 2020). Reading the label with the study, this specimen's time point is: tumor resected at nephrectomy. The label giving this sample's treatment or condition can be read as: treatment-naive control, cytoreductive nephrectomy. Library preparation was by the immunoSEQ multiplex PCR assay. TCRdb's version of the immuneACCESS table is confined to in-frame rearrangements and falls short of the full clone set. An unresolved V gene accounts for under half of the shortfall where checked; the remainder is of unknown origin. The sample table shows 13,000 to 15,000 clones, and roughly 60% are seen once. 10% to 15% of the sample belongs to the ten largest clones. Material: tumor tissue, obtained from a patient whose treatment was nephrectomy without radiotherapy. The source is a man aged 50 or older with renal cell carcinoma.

This chain's CDR3 is CASSLGYLELDTIYF. CDR3 nucleotides: TGCGCCAGCAGCTTGGGGTATCTGGAGCTGGACACCATATATTTT. The rearrangement uses TRBV5-1 and TRBJ1-3; unclear D gene. This CDR3 comprises 15 residues. Germline V gene data show CDR1 as SGHRS and CDR2 as YFSETQ. V lost 0 bases and J lost 8, with 15 bases in between.

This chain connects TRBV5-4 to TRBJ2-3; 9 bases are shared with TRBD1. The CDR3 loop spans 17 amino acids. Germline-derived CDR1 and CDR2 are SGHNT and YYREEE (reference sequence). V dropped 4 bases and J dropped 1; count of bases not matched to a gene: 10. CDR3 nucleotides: TGTGCCAGCAGCCCTACGAGGGACAGGGAGGGCACAGATACGCAGTATTTT. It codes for CASSPTRDREGTDTQYF.

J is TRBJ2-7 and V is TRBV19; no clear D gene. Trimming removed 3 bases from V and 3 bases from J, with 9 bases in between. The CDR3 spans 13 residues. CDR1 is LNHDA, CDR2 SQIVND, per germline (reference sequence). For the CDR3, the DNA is TGTGCCAGTAGTATTGGCCCGCGCTACGAGCAGTACTTC. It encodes CASSIGPRYEQYF.

CDR3 coding DNA: TGTGCCAGTAGTATAGATCACCCGACCCACGAGCAGTACTTC. Its protein is CASSIDHPTHEQYF. The chain has TRBV19 and TRBJ2-7; no clear D. Germline CDR1 is LNHDA and CDR2 is SQIVND (reference sequence). Trimming pared 0 bases from V and 5 bases from J, leaving 11 bases between. The CDR3 spans 14 residues.

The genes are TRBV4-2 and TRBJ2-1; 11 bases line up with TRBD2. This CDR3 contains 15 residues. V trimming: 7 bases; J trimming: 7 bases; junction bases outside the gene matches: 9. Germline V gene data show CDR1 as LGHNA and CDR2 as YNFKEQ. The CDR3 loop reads CASKHSGGAGNEQFF. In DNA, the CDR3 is TGTGCCAGCAAACATAGCGGGGGGGCCGGGAATGAGCAGTTCTTC.

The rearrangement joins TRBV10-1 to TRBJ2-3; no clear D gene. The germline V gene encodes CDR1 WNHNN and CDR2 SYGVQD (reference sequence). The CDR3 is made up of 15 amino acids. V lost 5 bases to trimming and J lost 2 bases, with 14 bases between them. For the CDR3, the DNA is TGCGCCAGCAGTCCCAATGCAGCCTTCACAGATACGCAGTATTTT. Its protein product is CASSPNAAFTDTQYF.